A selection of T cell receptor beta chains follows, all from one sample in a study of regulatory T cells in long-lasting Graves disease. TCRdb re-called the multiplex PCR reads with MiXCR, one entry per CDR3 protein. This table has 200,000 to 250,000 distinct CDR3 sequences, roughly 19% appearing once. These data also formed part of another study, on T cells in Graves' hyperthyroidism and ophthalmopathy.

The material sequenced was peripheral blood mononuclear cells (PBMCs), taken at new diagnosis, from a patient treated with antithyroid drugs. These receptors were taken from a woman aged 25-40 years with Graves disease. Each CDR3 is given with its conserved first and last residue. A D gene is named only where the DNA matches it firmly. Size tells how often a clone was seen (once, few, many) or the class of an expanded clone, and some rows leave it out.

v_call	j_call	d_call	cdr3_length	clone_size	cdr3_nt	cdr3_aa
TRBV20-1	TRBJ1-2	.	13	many	TGCAGTGCTAGGGCGGGGGGGGAGCATGGCTACACCTTC	CSARAGGEHGYTF
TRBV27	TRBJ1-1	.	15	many	TGTGCCAGCAGTTTATCGGGGCAGCATCACACTGAAGCTTTCTTT	CASSLSGQHHTEAFF
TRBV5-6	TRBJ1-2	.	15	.	TGTGCCAGCAGCGGGGACGGAGGAAACCCTCTTGGCTACACCTTC	CASSGDGGNPLGYTF
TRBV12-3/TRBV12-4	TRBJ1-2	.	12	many	TGTGCCAGCAGTTTAGAGAAATACGGCTACACCTTC	CASSLEKYGYTF
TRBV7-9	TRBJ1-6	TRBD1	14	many	TGTGCCAGCAGCGCCTGGGACAGTAATTCACCCCTCCACTTT	CASSAWDSNSPLHF
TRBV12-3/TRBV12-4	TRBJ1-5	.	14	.	TGTGCCAGCAGTTTACCAGGGGCAAATCAGCCCCAGCATTTT	CASSLPGANQPQHF
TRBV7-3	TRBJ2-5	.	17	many	TGTGCCAGCAGCATTGGGGGCACCTCGAGCGGGCAAGAGACCCAGTACTTC	CASSIGGTSSGQETQYF
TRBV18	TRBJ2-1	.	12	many	TGTGCCAGCTCACCATCAACGGATGAGCAGTTCTTC	CASSPSTDEQFF
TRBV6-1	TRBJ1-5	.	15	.	TGTGCCAGCAGCCAGACCCCTGTGGAATCCATCCCCCAGCATTTT	CASSQTPVESIPQHF
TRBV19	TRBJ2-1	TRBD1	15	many	TGTGCCAGTAGTACGACAGGGGGCCCCTACAATGAGCAGTTCTTC	CASSTTGGPYNEQFF
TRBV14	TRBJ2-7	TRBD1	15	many	TGTGCCAGCAGCCGAGGGACAGGGCGGACCTACGAGCAGTACTTC	CASSRGTGRTYEQYF
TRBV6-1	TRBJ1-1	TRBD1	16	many	TGTGCCAGCACTGCGGCCCTAGGGACAGGGAAGGTTGAAGCTTTCTTT	CASTAALGTGKVEAFF
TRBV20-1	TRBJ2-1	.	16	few	TGCAGTGCTAGAGATCGAAGGGCAAGGTTCTGGGATGAGCAGTTCTTC	CSARDRRARFWDEQFF
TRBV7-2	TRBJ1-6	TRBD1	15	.	TGTGCCAGCAGCCCCAGGGGGCTTAAGAATTCACCCCTCCACTTT	CASSPRGLKNSPLHF
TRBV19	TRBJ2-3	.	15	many	TGTGCCAGTAGCCTCGGGGCGGGGAACACAGATACGCAGTATTTT	CASSLGAGNTDTQYF
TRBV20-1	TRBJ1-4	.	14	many	TGCAGTGCTTATCCTCCTACAACTAATGAAAAACTGTTTTTT	CSAYPPTTNEKLFF
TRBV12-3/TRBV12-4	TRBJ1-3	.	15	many	TGTGCCAGCAGTTCAACAGGGTTCTCCGGAAACACCATATATTTT	CASSSTGFSGNTIYF
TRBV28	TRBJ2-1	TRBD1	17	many	TGTGCCAGCAGGCGCACCGCCACAGGACAGGGGAGGGATGAGCAGTTCTTC	CASRRTATGQGRDEQFF
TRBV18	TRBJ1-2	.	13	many	TGTGCCAGCTCACCTTCCAGGGCCTATGGCTACACCTTC	CASSPSRAYGYTF
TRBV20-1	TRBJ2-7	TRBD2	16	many	TGCAGTGCGAACTCGGCTAGCGGGAGGGGTCGGAACGAGCAGTACTTC	CSANSASGRGRNEQYF
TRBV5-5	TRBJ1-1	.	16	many	TGTGCCAGCAGCTTGGGCATGACCGGAATGAACACTGAAGCTTTCTTT	CASSLGMTGMNTEAFF
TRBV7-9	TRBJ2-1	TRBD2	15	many	TGTGCCAGCAGCTTAGCGGGAGGGAAATACAATGAGCAGTTCTTC	CASSLAGGKYNEQFF
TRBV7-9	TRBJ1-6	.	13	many	TGTGCCAGCAGTTTACAGGGTAGCTCACCCCTCCACTTT	CASSLQGSSPLHF
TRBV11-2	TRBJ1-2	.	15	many	TGTGCCAGCAGCCCATTACGGGGTTCTAACTATGGCTACACCTTC	CASSPLRGSNYGYTF
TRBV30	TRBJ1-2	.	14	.	TGTGCCTGGAGTGTAGGGGGTCAAAGCTATGGCTACACCTTC	CAWSVGGQSYGYTF
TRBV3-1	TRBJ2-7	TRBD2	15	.	TGTGCCAGCAACCAAGGCGGGGGGGGCGGGCGCGAGCAGTACTTC	CASNQGGGGGREQYF
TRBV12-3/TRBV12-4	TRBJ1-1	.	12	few	TGTGCCAGCAGTAGACTGACCCGGGAGGCTTTCTTT	CASSRLTREAFF
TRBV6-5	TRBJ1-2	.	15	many	TGTGCCAGCAGTTACGCCTACAGGGAGGACTATGGCTACACCTTC	CASSYAYREDYGYTF
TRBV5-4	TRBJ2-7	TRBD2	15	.	TGTGCCAGCAGCCCCGGGGGGGGAGGCTCCTACGAGCAGTACTTC	CASSPGGGGSYEQYF
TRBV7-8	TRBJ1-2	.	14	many	TGTGCCAGCAGCCCCCGAGCGGGGGCGCAGGGCTACACCTTC	CASSPRAGAQGYTF
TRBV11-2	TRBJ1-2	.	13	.	TGTGCCAGCAGCTTAGGACAGCTCAGGGACTACACCTTC	CASSLGQLRDYTF
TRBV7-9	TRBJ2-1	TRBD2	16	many	TGTGCCAGCAGCTTAGCCCAAAGGCGGGAGGGCGATGAGCAGTTCTTC	CASSLAQRREGDEQFF
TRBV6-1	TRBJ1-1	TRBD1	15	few	TGTACCAGCAGTGAGGCGGGACAGTGGAACACTGAAGCTTTCTTT	CTSSEAGQWNTEAFF
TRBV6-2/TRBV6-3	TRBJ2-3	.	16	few	TGTGCCAGCAGTGAAGTAGTCAGGGGATTGACAGATACGCAGTATTTT	CASSEVVRGLTDTQYF
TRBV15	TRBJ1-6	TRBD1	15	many	TGTGCCACCAGCAGGGATACAGGGGGGTATTCACCCCTCCACTTT	CATSRDTGGYSPLHF
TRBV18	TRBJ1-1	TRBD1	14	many	TGTGCCAGCTCACCTCAGGGGGCGTATGCTGAAGCTTTCTTT	CASSPQGAYAEAFF
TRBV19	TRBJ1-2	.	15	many	TGTGCCAGTAGTATATGGGCACGGACGGACTATGGCTACACCTTC	CASSIWARTDYGYTF
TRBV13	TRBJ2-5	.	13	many	TGTGCCAGCAGCTTCGGGGTTGGGGAGACCCAGTACTTC	CASSFGVGETQYF